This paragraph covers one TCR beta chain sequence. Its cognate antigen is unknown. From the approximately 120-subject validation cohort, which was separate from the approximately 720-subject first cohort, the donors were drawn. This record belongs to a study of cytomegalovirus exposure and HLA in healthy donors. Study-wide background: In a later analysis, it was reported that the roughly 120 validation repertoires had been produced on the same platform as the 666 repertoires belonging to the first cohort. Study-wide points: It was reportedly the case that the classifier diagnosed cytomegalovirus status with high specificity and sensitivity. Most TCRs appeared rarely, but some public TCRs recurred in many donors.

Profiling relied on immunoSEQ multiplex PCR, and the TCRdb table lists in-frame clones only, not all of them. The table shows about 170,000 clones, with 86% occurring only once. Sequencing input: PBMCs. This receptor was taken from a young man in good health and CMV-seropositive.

The CDR3 nucleotides read TGTGCCAGCAGTTCACCGGGACAGGGTGGCTACACCTTC. Translating it yields CASSSPGQGGYTF. The genes are TRBV2 and TRBJ1-2, with 9 bases that match TRBD1. Germline V CDR1 and CDR2: SNHLY, FYNNEI. V lost 5 bases to trimming and J lost 7 bases; unmatched junction nucleotides: 5. The CDR3 runs to 13 residues.